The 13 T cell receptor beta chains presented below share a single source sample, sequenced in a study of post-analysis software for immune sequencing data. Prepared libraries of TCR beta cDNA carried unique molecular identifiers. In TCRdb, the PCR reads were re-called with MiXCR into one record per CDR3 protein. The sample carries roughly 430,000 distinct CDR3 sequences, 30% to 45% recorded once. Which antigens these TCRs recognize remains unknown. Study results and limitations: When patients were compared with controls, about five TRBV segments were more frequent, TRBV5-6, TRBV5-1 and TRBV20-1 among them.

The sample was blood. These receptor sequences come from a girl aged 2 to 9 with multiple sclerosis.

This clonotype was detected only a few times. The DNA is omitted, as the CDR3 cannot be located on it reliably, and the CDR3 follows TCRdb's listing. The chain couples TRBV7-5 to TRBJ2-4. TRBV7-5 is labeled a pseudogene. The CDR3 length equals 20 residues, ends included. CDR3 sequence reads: CISVSEASIEQALAKNIQYF.

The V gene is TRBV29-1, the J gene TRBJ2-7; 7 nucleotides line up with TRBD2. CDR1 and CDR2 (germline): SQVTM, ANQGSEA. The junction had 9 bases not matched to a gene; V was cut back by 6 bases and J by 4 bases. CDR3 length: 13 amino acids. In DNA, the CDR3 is TGCAGCGTCCCCACCGGCGGGGGTTACGAGCAGTACTTC. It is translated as CSVPTGGGYEQYF.

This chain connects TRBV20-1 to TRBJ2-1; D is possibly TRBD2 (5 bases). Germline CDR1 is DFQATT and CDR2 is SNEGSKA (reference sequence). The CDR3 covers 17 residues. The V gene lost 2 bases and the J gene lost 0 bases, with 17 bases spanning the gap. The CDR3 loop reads CSARKEGWRASYNEQFF. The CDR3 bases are TGCAGTGCTAGAAAAGAGGGTTGGCGGGCCTCCTACAATGAGCAGTTCTTC.

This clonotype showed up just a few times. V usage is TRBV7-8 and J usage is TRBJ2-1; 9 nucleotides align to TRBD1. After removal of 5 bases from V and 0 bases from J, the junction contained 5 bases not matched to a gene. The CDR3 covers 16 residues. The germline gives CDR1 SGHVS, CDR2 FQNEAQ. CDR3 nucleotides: TGTGCCAGCAGCCTGACAGGGGGGAGCTCCTACAATGAGCAGTTCTTC. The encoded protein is CASSLTGGSSYNEQFF.

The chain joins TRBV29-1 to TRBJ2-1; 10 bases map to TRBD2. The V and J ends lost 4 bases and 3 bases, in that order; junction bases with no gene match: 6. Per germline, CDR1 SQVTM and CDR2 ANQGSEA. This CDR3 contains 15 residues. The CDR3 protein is CSVGGLAGVYNEQFF. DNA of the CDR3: TGCAGCGTTGGTGGTCTAGCGGGAGTCTACAATGAGCAGTTCTTC.

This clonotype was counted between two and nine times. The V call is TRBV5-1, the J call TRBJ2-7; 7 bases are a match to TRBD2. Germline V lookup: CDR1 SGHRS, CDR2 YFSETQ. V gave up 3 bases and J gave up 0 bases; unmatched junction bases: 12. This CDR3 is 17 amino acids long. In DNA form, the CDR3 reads TGCGCCAGCAGCTGGGGCGGGCTAGCGGACACCTCCTACGAGCAGTACTTC. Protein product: CASSWGGLADTSYEQYF.

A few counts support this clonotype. As DNA, the CDR3 is TGTGCCAGCGAAGGACAGGGCGGGTACGAGCAGTACTTC. Amino acid sequence: CASEGQGGYEQYF. This chain joins TRBV28 and TRBJ2-7, with 8 bases identical to TRBD1. The CDR3 length is 13 residues. Germline V gives CDR1 MDHEN, CDR2 SYDVKM. V trimming: 8 bases; J trimming: 4 bases; junction bases outside the gene matches: 7.

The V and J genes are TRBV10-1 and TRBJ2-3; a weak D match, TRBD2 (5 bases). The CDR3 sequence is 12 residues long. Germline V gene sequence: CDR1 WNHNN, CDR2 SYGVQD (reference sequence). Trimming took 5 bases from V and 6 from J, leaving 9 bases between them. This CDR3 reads CASSLSGDTQYF. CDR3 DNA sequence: TGCGCCAGCAGTCTCTCGGGGGATACGCAGTATTTT.

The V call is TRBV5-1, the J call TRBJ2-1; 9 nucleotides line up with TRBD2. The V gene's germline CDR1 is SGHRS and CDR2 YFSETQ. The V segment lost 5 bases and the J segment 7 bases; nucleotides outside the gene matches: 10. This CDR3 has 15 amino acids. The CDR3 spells CASRKGAGGGNEQFF. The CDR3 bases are TGCGCCAGCAGAAAGGGAGCGGGGGGTGGGAATGAGCAGTTCTTC.

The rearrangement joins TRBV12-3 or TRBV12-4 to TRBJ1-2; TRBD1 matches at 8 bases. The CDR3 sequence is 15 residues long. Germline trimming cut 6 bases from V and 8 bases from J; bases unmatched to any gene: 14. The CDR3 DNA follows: TGTGCCAGCAGCCGCTGGATGACAGGGGTGGGGGGCTACACCTTC. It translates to CASSRWMTGVGGYTF.

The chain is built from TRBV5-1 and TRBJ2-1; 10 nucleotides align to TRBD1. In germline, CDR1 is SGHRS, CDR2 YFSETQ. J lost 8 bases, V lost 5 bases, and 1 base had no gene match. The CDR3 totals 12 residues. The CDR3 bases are TGCGCCAGCAGGGGACAGGGGCATGAGCAGTTCTTC. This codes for CASRGQGHEQFF.

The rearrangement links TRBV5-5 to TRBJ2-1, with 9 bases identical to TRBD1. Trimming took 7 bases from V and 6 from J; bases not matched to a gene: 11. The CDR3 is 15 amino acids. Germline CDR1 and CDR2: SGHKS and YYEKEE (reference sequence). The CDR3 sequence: CASRGWDRVFNEQFF. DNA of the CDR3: TGTGCCAGCCGGGGTTGGGACAGGGTTTTCAATGAGCAGTTCTTC.

CDR3 sequence: CASSQVGTGALSNQPQHF. CDR3 bases: TGTGCCAGCAGCCAAGTCGGGACAGGGGCCCTTAGCAATCAGCCCCAGCATTTT. V is TRBV4-2 and J is TRBJ1-5; 10 bases are shared with TRBD1. The CDR3 is 18 residues long. The V and J ends lost 1 base and 0 bases, in that order; junction bases with no gene match: 6. Germline values: CDR1 LGHNA, CDR2 YNFKEQ.